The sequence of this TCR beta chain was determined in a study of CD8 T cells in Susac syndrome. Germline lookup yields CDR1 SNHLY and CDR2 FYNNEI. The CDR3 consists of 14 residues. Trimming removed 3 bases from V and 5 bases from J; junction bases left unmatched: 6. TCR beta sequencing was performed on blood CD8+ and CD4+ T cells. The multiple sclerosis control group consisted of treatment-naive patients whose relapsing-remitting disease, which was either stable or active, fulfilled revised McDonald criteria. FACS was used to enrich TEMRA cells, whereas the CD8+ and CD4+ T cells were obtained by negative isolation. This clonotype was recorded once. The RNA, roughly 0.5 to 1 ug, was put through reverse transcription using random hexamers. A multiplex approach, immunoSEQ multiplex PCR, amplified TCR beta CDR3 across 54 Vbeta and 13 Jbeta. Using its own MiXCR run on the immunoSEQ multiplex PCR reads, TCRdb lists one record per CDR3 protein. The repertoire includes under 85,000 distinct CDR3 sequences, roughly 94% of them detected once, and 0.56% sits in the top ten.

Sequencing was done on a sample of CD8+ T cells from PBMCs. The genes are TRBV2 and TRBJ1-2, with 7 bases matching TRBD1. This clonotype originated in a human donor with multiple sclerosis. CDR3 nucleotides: TGTGCCAGCAGTGATGGGCAGGGGGTATATGGCTACACCTTC. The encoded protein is CASSDGQGVYGYTF. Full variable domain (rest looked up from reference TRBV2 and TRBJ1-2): EPEVTQTPSHQVTQMGQEVILRCVPISNHLYFYWYRQILGQKVEFLVSFYNNEISEKSEIFDDQFSVERPDGSNFTLKIRSTKLEDSAMYFCASSDGQGVYGYTFGSGTRLTVV.